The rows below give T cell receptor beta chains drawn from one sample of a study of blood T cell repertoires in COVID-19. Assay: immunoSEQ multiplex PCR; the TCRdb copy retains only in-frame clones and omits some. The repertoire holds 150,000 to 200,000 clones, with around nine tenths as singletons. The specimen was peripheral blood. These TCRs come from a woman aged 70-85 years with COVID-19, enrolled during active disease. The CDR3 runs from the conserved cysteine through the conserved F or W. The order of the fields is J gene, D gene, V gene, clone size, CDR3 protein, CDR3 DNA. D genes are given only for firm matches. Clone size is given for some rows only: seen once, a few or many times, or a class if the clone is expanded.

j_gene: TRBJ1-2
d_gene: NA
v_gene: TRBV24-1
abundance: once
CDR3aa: CATSDLLGYTF
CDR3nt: TGTGCCACCAGTGATTTGCTAGGCTACACCTTC

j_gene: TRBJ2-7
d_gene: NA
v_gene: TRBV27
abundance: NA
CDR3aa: CASSPGLSFPYEQYF
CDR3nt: TGTGCCAGCAGTCCGGGACTGTCATTTCCCTACGAGCAGTACTTC

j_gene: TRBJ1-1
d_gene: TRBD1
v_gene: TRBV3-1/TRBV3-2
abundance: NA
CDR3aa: CASSRHRTGFMNTEAFF
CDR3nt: TGTGCCAGCAGCAGACATAGGACAGGTTTCATGAACACTGAAGCTTTCTTT

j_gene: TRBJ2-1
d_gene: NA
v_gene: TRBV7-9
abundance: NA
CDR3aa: CASSFYRTRDSNEQFF
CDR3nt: TGTGCCAGCAGCTTTTATAGAACTAGGGATTCGAATGAGCAGTTCTTC

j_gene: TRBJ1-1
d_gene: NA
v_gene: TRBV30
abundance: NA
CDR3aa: CAWRRRGTMNTEAFF
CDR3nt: TGTGCCTGGAGGAGGCGGGGAACCATGAACACTGAAGCTTTCTTT

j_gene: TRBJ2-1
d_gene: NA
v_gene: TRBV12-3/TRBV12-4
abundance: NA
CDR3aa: CASSLQQGEQFF
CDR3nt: TGTGCCAGCAGTTTGCAGCAGGGGGAGCAGTTCTTC

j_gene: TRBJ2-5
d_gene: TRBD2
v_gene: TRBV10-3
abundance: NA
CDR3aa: CAIREREGETQYF
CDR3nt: TGTGCCATCAGGGAGCGGGAGGGTGAGACCCAGTACTTC

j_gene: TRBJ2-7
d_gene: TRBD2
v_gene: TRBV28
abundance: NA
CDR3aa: CASRVAGVSSYEQYF
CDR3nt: TGTGCCAGCAGAGTAGCGGGAGTTAGTTCCTACGAGCAGTACTTC

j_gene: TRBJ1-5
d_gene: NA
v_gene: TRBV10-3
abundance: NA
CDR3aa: CAISESREQPQHF
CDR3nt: TGTGCCATCAGTGAGTCCAGGGAACAGCCCCAGCATTTT

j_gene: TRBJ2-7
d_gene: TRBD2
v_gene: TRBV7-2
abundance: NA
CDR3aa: CASSPWLAGGPHEQYF
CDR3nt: TGTGCCAGCAGCCCATGGCTAGCGGGAGGGCCGCACGAGCAGTACTTC

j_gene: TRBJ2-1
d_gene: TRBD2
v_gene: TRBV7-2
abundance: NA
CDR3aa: CASSPGAPSGTYNEQFF
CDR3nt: TGTGCCAGCAGCCCCGGGGCGCCTAGCGGAACCTACAATGAGCAGTTCTTC

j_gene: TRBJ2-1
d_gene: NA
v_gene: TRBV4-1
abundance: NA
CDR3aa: CASSQPDTGKQFF
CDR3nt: TGCGCCAGCAGCCAACCTGATACAGGGAAGCAGTTCTTC

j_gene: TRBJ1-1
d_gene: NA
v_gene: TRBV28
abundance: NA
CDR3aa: CASSNLRGNTEAFF
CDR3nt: TGTGCCAGCTCCAACTTGCGGGGGAACACTGAAGCTTTCTTT

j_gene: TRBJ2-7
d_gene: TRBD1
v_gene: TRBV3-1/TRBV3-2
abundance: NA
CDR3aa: CASSQEPQGRGYF
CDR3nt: TGTGCCAGCAGCCAGGAGCCACAGGGGAGAGGTTACTTC

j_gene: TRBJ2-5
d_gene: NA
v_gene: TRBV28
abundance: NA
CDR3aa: CASRSAGTKETQYF
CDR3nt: TGTGCCAGCAGATCTGCCGGGACAAAGGAGACCCAGTACTTC

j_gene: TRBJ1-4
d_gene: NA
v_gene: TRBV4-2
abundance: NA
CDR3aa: CASSRLDRSNEKLFF
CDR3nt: TGTGCCAGCAGCCGCCTGGACAGAAGCAATGAAAAACTGTTTTTT

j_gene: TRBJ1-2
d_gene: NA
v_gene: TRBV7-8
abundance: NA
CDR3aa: CASSRDSNYGYTF
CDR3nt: TGTGCCAGCAGCCGAGACTCTAACTATGGCTACACCTTC

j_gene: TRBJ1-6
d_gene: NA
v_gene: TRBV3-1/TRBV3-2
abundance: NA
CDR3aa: CASSPEQGIDSPLHF
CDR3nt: TGTGCCAGCAGCCCCGAACAGGGAATCGATTCACCCCTCCACTTT

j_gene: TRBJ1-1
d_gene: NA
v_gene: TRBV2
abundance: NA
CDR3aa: CASGSHKNTEAFF
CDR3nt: TGTGCCAGCGGGAGTCACAAGAACACTGAAGCTTTCTTT

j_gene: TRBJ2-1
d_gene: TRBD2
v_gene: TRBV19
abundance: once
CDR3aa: CASSPLASGGYNEQFF
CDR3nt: TGTGCCAGTAGTCCCCTGGCTAGCGGGGGTTACAATGAGCAGTTCTTC

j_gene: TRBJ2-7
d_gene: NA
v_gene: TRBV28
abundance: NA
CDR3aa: CASSSASLGERPYEQYF
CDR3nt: TGTGCCAGCAGTTCAGCTTCCTTAGGAGAGCGCCCCTACGAGCAGTACTTC

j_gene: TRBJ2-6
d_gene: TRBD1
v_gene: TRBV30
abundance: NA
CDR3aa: CAWSGQGASSGANVLTF
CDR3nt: TGTGCCTGGTCGGGACAGGGAGCCTCCTCTGGGGCCAACGTCCTGACTTTC

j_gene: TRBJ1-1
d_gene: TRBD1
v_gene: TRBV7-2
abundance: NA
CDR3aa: CASSATGTGGATFF
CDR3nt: TGTGCCAGCAGCGCCACGGGTACAGGGGGCGCAACTTTCTTT

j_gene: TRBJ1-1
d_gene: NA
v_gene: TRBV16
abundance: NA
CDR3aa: CASSQLLGVRTEAFF
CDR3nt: TGTGCCAGCAGCCAATTATTAGGGGTGAGAACTGAAGCTTTCTTT

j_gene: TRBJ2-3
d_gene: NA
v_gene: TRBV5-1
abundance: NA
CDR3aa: CASSLAGSGRQYF
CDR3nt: TGCGCCAGCAGCTTGGCGGGGAGTGGGAGGCAGTATTTT

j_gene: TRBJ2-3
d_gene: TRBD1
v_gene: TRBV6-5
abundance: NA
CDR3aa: CASTRPGGDTQYF
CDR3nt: TGTGCCAGCACCCGCCCAGGGGGTGATACGCAGTATTTT

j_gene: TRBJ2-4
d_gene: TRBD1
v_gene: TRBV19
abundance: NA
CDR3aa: CASNDRDRAGNIQYF
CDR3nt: TGTGCCAGTAACGATCGCGACAGGGCTGGAAACATTCAGTACTTC

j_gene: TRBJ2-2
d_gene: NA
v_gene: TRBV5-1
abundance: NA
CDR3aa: CASSWLASGGELFF
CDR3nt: TGCGCCAGCAGCTGGCTAGCGTCCGGCGGGGAGCTGTTTTTT

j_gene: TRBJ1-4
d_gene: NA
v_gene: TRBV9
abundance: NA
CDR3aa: CASSVVGATNEKLFF
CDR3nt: TGTGCCAGCAGCGTAGTGGGAGCAACTAATGAAAAACTGTTTTTT

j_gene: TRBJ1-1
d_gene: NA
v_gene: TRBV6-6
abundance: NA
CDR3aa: CASSLGGANTEAFF
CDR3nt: TGTGCCAGCAGTCTGGGCGGGGCTAACACTGAAGCTTTCTTT

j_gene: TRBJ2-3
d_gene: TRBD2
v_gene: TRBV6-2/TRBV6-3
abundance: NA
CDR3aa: CASSRLAGLTDTQYF
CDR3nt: TGTGCCAGCAGTCGACTAGCGGGCCTCACAGATACGCAGTATTTT

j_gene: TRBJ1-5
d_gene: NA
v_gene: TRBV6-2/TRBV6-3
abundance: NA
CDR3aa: CASSHTASNQPQHF
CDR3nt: TGTGCCAGCAGTCATACAGCTAGCAATCAGCCCCAGCATTTT

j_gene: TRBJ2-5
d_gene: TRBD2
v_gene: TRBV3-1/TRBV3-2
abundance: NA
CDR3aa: CASSRGGETQYF
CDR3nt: TGTGCCAGCAGTCGGGGGGGAGAGACCCAGTACTTC

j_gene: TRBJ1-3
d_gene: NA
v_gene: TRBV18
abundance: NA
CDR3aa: CASSPGQLSGNTIYF
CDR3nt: TGTGCCAGCTCACCAGGGCAGTTATCTGGAAACACCATATATTTT

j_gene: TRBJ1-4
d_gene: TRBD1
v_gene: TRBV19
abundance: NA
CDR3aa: CASSIGTGGTNEKLFF
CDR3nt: TGTGCCAGTAGTATAGGGACAGGTGGAACTAATGAAAAACTGTTTTTT

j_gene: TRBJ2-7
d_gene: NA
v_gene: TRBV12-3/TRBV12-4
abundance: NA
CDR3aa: CASSPRGYEQYF
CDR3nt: TGTGCCAGCAGTCCTAGGGGCTACGAGCAGTACTTC

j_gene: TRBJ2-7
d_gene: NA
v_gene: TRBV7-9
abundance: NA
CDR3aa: CASSPQPGPYEQYF
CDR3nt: TGTGCCAGCAGCCCGCAACCGGGTCCCTACGAGCAGTACTTC

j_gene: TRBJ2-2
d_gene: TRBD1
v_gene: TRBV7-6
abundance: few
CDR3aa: CASSLGQGLDTGELFF
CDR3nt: TGTGCCAGCAGCTTAGGACAGGGGCTCGACACCGGGGAGCTGTTTTTT

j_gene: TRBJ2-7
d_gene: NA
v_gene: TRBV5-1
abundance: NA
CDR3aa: CASSPGRANSYEQYF
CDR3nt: TGCGCCAGCAGCCCGGGCAGGGCCAACTCCTACGAGCAGTACTTC

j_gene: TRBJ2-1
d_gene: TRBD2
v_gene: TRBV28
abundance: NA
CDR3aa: CASSSQRGSYNEQFF
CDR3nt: TGTGCCAGCAGTTCTCAGCGGGGATCCTACAATGAGCAGTTCTTC

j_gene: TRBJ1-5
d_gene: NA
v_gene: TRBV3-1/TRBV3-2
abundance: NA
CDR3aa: CASSPGGFRGQPQHF
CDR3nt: TGTGCCAGCAGCCCCGGGGGATTTCGGGGGCAGCCCCAGCATTTT

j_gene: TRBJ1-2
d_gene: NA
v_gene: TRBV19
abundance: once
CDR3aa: CASSMAWGEYNYGYTF
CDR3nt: TGTGCCAGTAGTATGGCGTGGGGGGAGTACAACTATGGCTACACCTTC

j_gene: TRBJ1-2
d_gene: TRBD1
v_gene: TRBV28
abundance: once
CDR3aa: CATIGQVGYGYTF
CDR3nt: TGTGCCACGATCGGACAGGTCGGCTATGGCTACACCTTC